The 4 T cell receptor beta chains given below trace back to one sample, sequenced in a study of T cell responses to AZD1222 COVID-19 vaccine. The method was immunoSEQ multiplex PCR; TCRdb's version includes in-frame clones alone and lacks a portion of them. The table records about 130,000 clones, roughly 90% of them present only once. Source: peripheral blood, taken on day 0 of AZD1222 vaccination. Receptors originate from an adult in good health.

The gene calls are TRBV30 and TRBJ1-2, with 8 bases matching TRBD1. The CDR3 is made up of 15 amino acids. The germline V gene has CDR1 GTSNPN and CDR2 SVGIG (reference sequence). V shed 1 base and J 7 bases; nucleotides not matched to a gene: 11. The CDR3 region has the DNA TGTGCCTGGAGTGCCACATCCCAGGGGGCGACTGGCTACACCTTC. It translates to CAWSATSQGATGYTF.

The chain employs TRBV5-6 and TRBJ1-3; 10 bases match TRBD1. Germline V gene sequence: CDR1 SGHDT, CDR2 YYEEEE. The CDR3 extends over 18 amino acids. V lost 4 bases to trimming and J lost 2 bases; unmatched junction nucleotides: 12. CDR3 DNA: TGTGCCAGCAGCCAACTAATATCCGGGACAGGGGCTGGAAACACCATATATTTT. Encoded protein: CASSQLISGTGAGNTIYF.

V and J are TRBV14 and TRBJ2-5; D gene ambiguous. The CDR3 extends over 12 amino acids. V dropped 2 bases and J dropped 5 bases, with 6 bases sitting between them. Germline loops: CDR1 SGHDN, CDR2 FVKESK. The CDR3 protein is CASSQLMETQYF. The CDR3 DNA reads TGTGCCAGCAGCCAATTGATGGAGACCCAGTACTTC. The whole variable domain, filled in from reference TRBV14 and TRBJ2-5, reads EAGVTQFPSHSVIEKGQTVTLRCDPISGHDNLYWYRRVMGKEIKFLLHFVKESKQDESGMPNNRFLAERTGGTYSTLKVQPAELEDSGVYFCASSQLMETQYFGPGTRLLVL.

This chain links TRBV27 with TRBJ2-7; D gene ambiguous. The germline V gene encodes CDR1 MNHEY and CDR2 SMNVEV (reference sequence). Trimming pared 8 bases from V and 1 base from J, leaving 15 bases between. This CDR3 has 14 residues. The CDR3 DNA reads as TGTGCCAGCCGAGACCGCTCTTCATCCTACGAGCAGTACTTC. It is translated as CASRDRSSSYEQYF.